The 27 T cell receptor beta chains below were found in one sample sequenced in a study of cytomegalovirus exposure and HLA in healthy donors (dated by TCRdb to about 2017). Library generation was performed with the immunoSEQ multiplex PCR assay. For the multiplex PCR, a mixture combining 60 forward primers for TCR Vbeta segments and 13 reverse primers for TCR Jbeta segments was used. Held by TCRdb, this immuneACCESS table contains in-frame sequences only and omits some clones. Under half of the omission traces to an unresolved V gene where checked; the cause of the rest is unknown. The sample table lists 95,000 to 110,000 clones, 81% of them with a count of one. Approximately 2.4% of the sample comes from the top ten. The specimen was PBMCs. These receptors all come from a man aged 25-40 years in good health and CMV-seronegative.

The chain carries TRBV30 and TRBJ1-6; a weak D match, TRBD1 (6 bases). This CDR3 contains 14 residues. Germline V gives CDR1 GTSNPN, CDR2 SVGIG (reference sequence). Trimming pared 7 bases from V and 14 bases from J, leaving 24 bases between. Written as DNA, the CDR3 is TGTGCCTCGGCGGACAGCGCCATTAATTCTGCCCTCCACTTT. Translating it yields CASADSAINSALHF.

The CDR3 DNA sequence: TGTGCCAGCAGCTCGGGGACAGGAGGAGACGAGCAGTACTTC. Protein product: CASSSGTGGDEQYF. V and J are TRBV7-3 and TRBJ2-7, with 8 positions matching TRBD1. Germline V gives CDR1 SGHTA, CDR2 FQGTGA. The trim removed 4 bases at V and 5 bases at J, leaving 7 bases unmatched. This CDR3 comprises 14 residues.

This chain connects TRBV7-6 to TRBJ1-3; TRBD1 aligns across 8 bases. Germline V gene lookup returns CDR1 SGHVS and CDR2 FNYEAQ. V lost 4 bases, J lost 4 bases, and 12 bases stayed unmatched. This CDR3 is built from 17 residues. The CDR3 DNA follows: TGTGCCAGCAGCTCCCAGGGGGCAGGGGTAGGAGGAAACACCATATATTTT. Encoded protein: CASSSQGAGVGGNTIYF.

The V and J genes are TRBV13 and TRBJ2-7; TRBD2 agrees at 9 bases. The germline V gene encodes CDR1 PRHDT and CDR2 FYEKMQ (reference sequence). There are 15 residues in the CDR3. Unmatched junction bases numbered 5, after V lost 5 bases and J lost 0 bases. The CDR3 loop is CASSPTSGNSYEQYF. The CDR3 DNA reads TGTGCCAGCAGCCCGACTAGCGGCAACTCCTACGAGCAGTACTTC.

As to this clone: No DNA is shown, since the ends of the CDR3 on it are uncertain; the CDR3 is the one TCRdb lists. This chain joins TRBV21-1 and TRBJ2-3; the D call TRBD1 from the table was never checked on the DNA. TRBV21-1 is a listed pseudogene. The CDR3 is 15 amino acids in total, end residues counted. CDR3 amino acids: CASSKVGRGTDTQYF.

The rearrangement links TRBV9 to TRBJ1-1, with a possible D match to TRBD1 (6 bases). Trimming cost V 5 bases and J 4 bases, with 21 bases left between them. Germline lookup yields CDR1 SGDLS and CDR2 YYNGEE. The length of the CDR3 is 16 residues. CDR3 region: CASRVTPGERGTEAFF. DNA of the CDR3: TGTGCCAGCAGGGTTACTCCAGGGGAGAGGGGCACTGAAGCTTTCTTT.

The chain uses TRBV9 and TRBJ2-2; TRBD2 matches 11 bases. The CDR3 contains 16 residues. Unmatched junction bases numbered 7, after V lost 4 bases and J lost 5 bases. Germline CDR1 and CDR2: SGDLS and YYNGEE. As DNA, the CDR3 is TGTGCCAGCAGCCATCGACTAGCGGGAAGGACCGGGGAGCTGTTTTTT. It translates to CASSHRLAGRTGELFF.

The rearrangement joins TRBV5-1 to TRBJ1-2; TRBD1 is a possible D gene (5 bases). Trimming cost V 0 bases and J 6 bases, with 15 bases left between them. This CDR3 spans 15 amino acids. CDR1 and CDR2 from the germline V gene are SGHRS and YFSETQ. The CDR3 protein is CASSLVGAGSNGYTF. The CDR3 region has the DNA TGCGCCAGCAGCTTGGTTGGGGCAGGATCTAATGGCTACACCTTC.

The genes are TRBV5-1 and TRBJ2-5; 7 nucleotides align to TRBD1. Looked up from germline, CDR1 is SGHRS and CDR2 is YFSETQ. The CDR3 is made up of 15 amino acids. V trimming: 4 bases; J trimming: 2 bases; junction bases outside the gene matches: 8. In DNA form, the CDR3 reads TGCGCCAGCAGCCCATCGGGACAGCCACAAGAGACCCAGTACTTC. Encoded protein: CASSPSGQPQETQYF. The whole variable domain, filled in from reference TRBV5-1 and TRBJ2-5, reads KAGVTQTPRYLIKTRGQQVTLSCSPISGHRSVSWYQQTPGQGLQFLFEYFSETQRNKGNFPGRFSGRQFSNSRSEMNVSTLELGDSALYLCASSPSGQPQETQYFGPGTRLLVL.

This clone was seen a few times. The V and J genes are TRBV10-1 and TRBJ2-1; 7 bases are shared with TRBD2. V gave up 2 bases and J gave up 0 bases; unmatched junction bases: 10. This CDR3 has 18 amino acids. Germline CDR1 is WNHNN and CDR2 is SYGVQD (reference sequence). Written as DNA, the CDR3 is TGCGCCAGCAGTGAGATTTTTCTAGCGGAGAGCTCCTACAATGAGCAGTTCTTC. Its translation: CASSEIFLAESSYNEQFF.

About this clone itself: In the same sample, other DNA sequences code for this CDR3. V usage is TRBV11-3 and J usage is TRBJ1-1; 10 bases map to TRBD1. This CDR3 comprises 15 residues. The germline CDR1 and CDR2 sequences are SGHNT and YENEEA. V shed 5 bases, J shed 3 bases, and the junction held 6 bases outside the gene matches. CDR3 region: CASSGTGEQDTEAFF. In DNA form, the CDR3 reads TGTGCCAGCAGCGGGACAGGGGAGCAGGACACTGAAGCTTTCTTT.

The chain uses TRBV6-1 and TRBJ2-7; D possibly corresponds to TRBD2 (6 bases). V lost 8 bases to trimming and J lost 0 bases, with 11 bases between them. CDR3 length equals 13 residues. In germline, CDR1 is MNHNS, CDR2 SASEGT. The CDR3 is CASVGGPSYEQYF. CDR3 nucleotides: TGTGCCAGCGTCGGGGGTCCCTCCTACGAGCAGTACTTC.

V usage is TRBV4-1 and J usage is TRBJ2-5; no clear D gene. V lost 0 bases and J lost 5, with 10 bases in between. CDR1 and CDR2 from the germline V gene are MGHRA and YSYEKL. The CDR3 totals 14 residues. The CDR3 DNA sequence: TGCGCCAGCAGCCAAGAGAGATTTCCGGAGACCCAGTACTTC. The encoded protein is CASSQERFPETQYF.

This clone was detected only a few times. The chain combines TRBV28 with TRBJ1-2; 10 bases match TRBD1. CDR1 is MDHEN, CDR2 SYDVKM, per germline. With 5 bases clipped from V and 4 bases from J, the junction kept 10 bases outside the gene matches. This CDR3 has 16 residues. The CDR3 nucleotides are TGTGCCAGCAGTCCAGACAGGGGGCGGGGGGCCTATGGCTACACCTTC. Its protein is CASSPDRGRGAYGYTF.

V usage is TRBV13 and J usage is TRBJ2-7; no clear D gene. V lost 3 bases and J lost 0, with 12 bases in between. The CDR3 loop spans 15 amino acids. The germline CDR1 and CDR2 sequences are PRHDT and FYEKMQ (reference sequence). CDR3 sequence: CASSLRLTSSYEQYF. As DNA, the CDR3 is TGTGCCAGCAGCTTGCGACTCACTTCCTCCTACGAGCAGTACTTC. Together with reference TRBV13 and TRBJ2-7, the CDR3 gives the full variable domain: AAGVIQSPRHLIKEKRETATLKCYPIPRHDTVYWYQQGPGQDPQFLISFYEKMQSDKGSIPDRFSAQQFSDYHSELNMSSLELGDSALYFCASSLRLTSSYEQYFGPGTRLTVT.

This clone was picked up a small number of times. The rearrangement joins TRBV29-1 to TRBJ2-7, with TRBD1 identical over 10 bases. The V segment lost 3 bases and the J segment 4 bases; nucleotides outside the gene matches: 6. CDR1 is SQVTM and CDR2 is ANQGSEA in the germline V gene. This CDR3 is built from 14 residues. The CDR3 reads CSVETPGQGYEQYF. For the CDR3, the DNA is TGCAGCGTTGAGACACCGGGACAGGGGTACGAGCAGTACTTC.

The rearrangement uses TRBV28 and TRBJ2-1; perhaps TRBD2 as D (6 bases). This CDR3 has 13 residues. V was trimmed by 2 bases and J by 10 bases, leaving 12 bases between them. The germline V gene has CDR1 MDHEN and CDR2 SYDVKM. CDR3 in amino acids: CASSLGGVAEQFF. The CDR3 bases are TGTGCCAGCAGTTTAGGAGGGGTTGCGGAGCAGTTCTTC.

The chain is built from TRBV28 and TRBJ1-1, with D possibly TRBD1 on 6 matching bases. V dropped 2 bases and J dropped 5 bases, with 12 bases sitting between them. The CDR3 length is 14 residues. Per the germline V gene, CDR1 is MDHEN and CDR2 is SYDVKM. The CDR3 DNA reads TGTGCCAGCAGTTTAAGGGGGAGATTGACTGAAGCTTTCTTT. Its translation is CASSLRGRLTEAFF.

This sequence joins TRBV19 and TRBJ1-6; a possible D gene is TRBD1 (5 bases). This CDR3 has 13 residues. Trimming removed 5 bases from V and 12 bases from J, with 14 bases in between. The germline CDR1 and CDR2 sequences are LNHDA and SQIVND (reference sequence). The CDR3 region is CASSRDSSLPLHF. The CDR3 DNA reads TGTGCCAGTAGTCGGGACTCCTCCCTACCCCTCCACTTT.

The rearrangement uses TRBV7-9 and TRBJ1-1, with TRBD1 matching over 8 bases. J gave up 2 bases and V 2 bases, and 7 bases lay outside the gene matches. This CDR3 has 16 amino acids. In germline, CDR1 is SEHNR, CDR2 FQNEAQ (reference sequence). CDR3 loop: CASSLLQGAVNTEAFF. The CDR3 DNA reads TGTGCCAGCAGCTTACTTCAGGGGGCGGTAAACACTGAAGCTTTCTTT.

The genes are TRBV7-9 and TRBJ2-5, with TRBD2 matching over 16 bases. V dropped 3 bases and J dropped 5; count of bases not matched to a gene: 6. The CDR3 runs to 17 residues. Germline V gene sequence: CDR1 SEHNR, CDR2 FQNEAQ (reference sequence). The CDR3: CASSFGTSGGALETQYF. Written as DNA, the CDR3 is TGTGCCAGCAGCTTCGGGACTAGCGGGGGGGCCTTGGAGACCCAGTACTTC. The full variable domain, in which reference TRBV7-9 and TRBJ2-5 provide the parts outside the CDR3, is DTGVSQNPRHKITKRGQNVTFRCDPISEHNRLYWYRQTLGQGPEFLTYFQNEAQLEKSRLLSDRFSAERPKGSFSTLEIQRTEQGDSAMYLCASSFGTSGGALETQYFGPGTRLLVL.

The chain combines TRBV7-9 with TRBJ1-4; weak D call: TRBD1 (6 bases). The germline V gene encodes CDR1 SEHNR and CDR2 FQNEAQ (reference sequence). V shed 5 bases and J shed 10 bases, with 11 bases lying between them. This CDR3 has 12 residues. The CDR3 DNA reads as TGTGCCAGCAGCCCCACAGGGCGAAAACTGTTTTTT. This sequence encodes CASSPTGRKLFF.

J is TRBJ1-2 and V is TRBV5-1; TRBD1 might be the D (6 bases). Trimming left V 3 bases short and J 3 bases short, with 15 bases between. CDR1 is SGHRS, CDR2 YFSETQ, per germline. This CDR3 region has 15 residues. The CDR3 is CASSSETGVDYGYTF. CDR3 in DNA: TGCGCCAGCAGCTCCGAGACAGGAGTCGACTATGGCTACACCTTC.

CDR3 DNA: TGTGCCAGCAGTTGGGGGGACCAATACGAGCAGTACTTC. Translation: CASSWGDQYEQYF. The rearrangement links TRBV27 to TRBJ2-7; the D gene is possibly TRBD2 (6 bases). V dropped 4 bases and J dropped 4 bases, with 11 bases sitting between them. The CDR3 runs to 13 residues. CDR1 and CDR2 (germline): MNHEY, SMNVEV (reference sequence).

The chain couples TRBV7-9 to TRBJ2-5; D remains unclear. CDR1 is SEHNR and CDR2 is FQNEAQ in the germline V gene (reference sequence). Trimming pared 5 bases from V and 5 bases from J, leaving 15 bases between. The CDR3 is 14 amino acids. The CDR3 nucleotides read TGTGCCAGCAGCCCCCAAAAGCTGCGGGAGACCCAGTACTTC. Its protein is CASSPQKLRETQYF. Filled out from reference TRBV7-9 and TRBJ2-5, the complete variable domain reads DTGVSQNPRHKITKRGQNVTFRCDPISEHNRLYWYRQTLGQGPEFLTYFQNEAQLEKSRLLSDRFSAERPKGSFSTLEIQRTEQGDSAMYLCASSPQKLRETQYFGPGTRLLVL.

This chain's CDR3 is CASRLAGGNQPQHF. The CDR3 DNA is TGTGCCAGCAGACTCGCCGGGGGTAATCAGCCCCAGCATTTT. The rearrangement links TRBV6-5 to TRBJ1-5, with D perhaps TRBD1 (5 bases). CDR1 and CDR2 from the germline V gene are MNHEY and SVGAGI. V lost 6 bases to trimming and J lost 4 bases, with 13 bases between them. CDR3 length: 14 residues.

The rearrangement links TRBV5-1 to TRBJ2-6; possibly TRBD2 for D (6 bases). CDR1 SGHRS and CDR2 YFSETQ come from the germline V gene. Trimming took 4 bases from V and 0 from J, leaving 14 bases between them. The CDR3 runs to 17 residues. The CDR3: CASSRSGLSSGANVLTF. The CDR3, as DNA: TGCGCCAGCAGCCGCAGCGGGCTCAGCTCTGGGGCCAACGTCCTGACTTTC.